These 28 T cell receptor beta chains were sequenced from one sample in a study of blood T cell repertoires in COVID-19. TCRdb's table, derived via immunoSEQ multiplex PCR, lists solely in-frame clones and lacks some. The sample lists 140,000 to 150,000 clones, over 80% occurring once. Sequenced material: peripheral blood. These receptors were collected from a man in his thirties or forties with COVID-19, enrolled during active disease.

The chain employs TRBV3-1 (or the pseudogene TRBV3-2) and TRBJ1-6; D may be TRBD1 (5 bases). Per the germline V gene, CDR1 is LGHDT and CDR2 is YNNKEL (reference sequence). This CDR3 is built from 13 residues. With 1 base removed from V and 10 bases from J, the gap between germline ends came to 8 bases. The CDR3 loop is CASSQAGFSPLHF. CDR3 in DNA: TGTGCCAGCAGCCAAGCAGGGTTCTCACCCCTCCACTTT.

The V and J genes are TRBV28 and TRBJ1-5, with 9 bases identical to TRBD1. J lost 5 bases, V lost 3 bases, and 2 bases had no gene match. Germline V lookup: CDR1 MDHEN, CDR2 SYDVKM. The CDR3 has 14 residues. The DNA of the CDR3 is TGTGCCAGCAGTTTCCGGGACAGGGATCAGCCCCAGCATTTT. As protein: CASSFRDRDQPQHF.

This clone has just one count. The rearrangement joins TRBV7-9 to TRBJ2-3; no reliable D call. V was cut by 1 base and J by 3 bases, with 11 bases left in between. The CDR3 length is 15 residues. Germline V lookup: CDR1 SEHNR, CDR2 FQNEAQ (reference sequence). DNA for the CDR3: TGTGCCAGCAGCTTAGGGTTGGGCGTGACAGATACGCAGTATTTT. It is translated as CASSLGLGVTDTQYF.

The chain employs TRBV29-1 and TRBJ2-3; tentative D call: TRBD2 (5 bases). The V and J ends lost 4 bases and 4 bases respectively, with 9 bases between them. The germline gives CDR1 SQVTM, CDR2 ANQGSEA. CDR3 length equals 12 residues. In DNA, the CDR3 is TGCAGCGTTGGACTCGGGGCAGATACGCAGTATTTT. Its translation is CSVGLGADTQYF.

Here the CDR3 DNA reads TGTGCCTGGAGTGTACGTGGAGGGGGCATTCGGACAGATCAGCCCCAGCATTTT. Translated: CAWSVRGGGIRTDQPQHF. The chain recombines TRBV30 with TRBJ1-5, with 7 nucleotides matching TRBD1. V lost 0 bases, J lost 5 bases, and 16 bases stayed unmatched. Germline values: CDR1 GTSNPN, CDR2 SVGIG (reference sequence). CDR3 length equals 18 residues.

V usage is TRBV9 and J usage is TRBJ2-2; weak D call: TRBD1 (5 bases). This CDR3 has 14 amino acids. The germline gives CDR1 SGDLS, CDR2 YYNGEE. The ends were cut back, 4 bases at V and 8 bases at J, with 15 bases in the middle. The CDR3 protein is CASSSRQKVGELFF. As DNA, the CDR3 is TGTGCCAGCAGCTCCCGACAGAAAGTAGGGGAGCTGTTTTTT.

This chain joins TRBV7-2 and TRBJ1-2, with TRBD1 matching 8 bases. The J segment lost 7 bases and the V segment lost 5 bases, leaving 12 bases of the junction unmatched. Per the germline V gene, CDR1 is SGHTA and CDR2 is FQGNSA. This CDR3 has 15 amino acids. CDR3 bases: TGTGCCAGCAGCCGCGGAGGGGGACAGGCCGCTGGCTACACCTTC. This codes for CASSRGGGQAAGYTF.

This clone turned up a few times. CDR3: CASNGQAGVYEQYF. CDR3 DNA: TGTGCCAGCAACGGACAGGCCGGGGTCTACGAGCAGTACTTC. This chain joins TRBV28 and TRBJ2-7; 7 bases are a match to TRBD1. This CDR3 contains 14 residues. Germline lookup yields CDR1 MDHEN and CDR2 SYDVKM. The V gene end was trimmed by 7 bases and the J gene end by 3 bases; junction bases not matched to a gene: 9.

The genes are TRBV2 and TRBJ2-1; D might be TRBD2 (6 bases). The CDR3 is 13 amino acids. Trimming cost V 9 bases and J 1 base, with 10 bases left between them. Germline V gene sequence: CDR1 SNHLY, CDR2 FYNNEI. CDR3 loop: CASRLGSYNEQFF. The CDR3 DNA reads TGTGCCAGTCGACTAGGATCCTACAATGAGCAGTTCTTC.

V usage is TRBV28 and J usage is TRBJ1-1; the D is unclear. The germline V gene has CDR1 MDHEN and CDR2 SYDVKM. The CDR3 consists of 11 residues. V was shortened by 1 base and J by 8 bases, with 5 bases between the two germline ends. The CDR3 DNA is TGTGCCAGCAGTTTATCCTTAGAAGCTTTCTTT. This gives the protein CASSLSLEAFF.

The chain employs TRBV6-2 or TRBV6-3 and TRBJ1-1, with D perhaps matching TRBD1 (6 bases). Germline CDR1 is MNHEY and CDR2 is SVGEGT. The CDR3 length is 15 residues. The V end was cut by 2 bases, the J end by 6 bases, with 16 bases between. CDR3 DNA: TGTGCCAGCAGTTACGGAGGCGGGGGGGCTCCTGAAGCTTTCTTT. This translates into CASSYGGGGAPEAFF.

This sequence joins TRBV6-5 and TRBJ2-3, with a weak D call TRBD2 (5 bases). The CDR3 loop spans 15 amino acids. V was clipped by 6 bases and J by 2 bases, with 15 bases between them. Germline values: CDR1 MNHEY, CDR2 SVGAGI. The CDR3 DNA sequence: TGTGCCAGCAGCTCACCTCGGGAACCCACAGATACGCAGTATTTT. Protein product: CASSSPREPTDTQYF.

This rearrangement joins TRBV5-6 to TRBJ2-7; 10 positions match TRBD2. The CDR3 runs to 16 residues. J lost 6 bases, V lost 1 base, and 10 bases had no gene match. Looked up from germline, CDR1 is SGHDT and CDR2 is YYEEEE. In nucleotides, the CDR3 is TGTGCCAGCAGCTTGTTCGGGGCTAGCGGGAGCCGCGAGCAGTACTTC. Encoded protein: CASSLFGASGSREQYF.

The rearrangement links TRBV19 to TRBJ1-2; D might be TRBD1 (5 bases). Trimming took off 6 bases at V and 1 base at J, with 12 bases between the two ends. CDR3 size: 14 residues. Germline loops: CDR1 LNHDA, CDR2 SQIVND (reference sequence). The CDR3 DNA sequence: TGTGCCAGTAGGAACAGGCGATTTAACTATGGCTACACCTTC. This encodes CASRNRRFNYGYTF.

V and J are TRBV6-5 and TRBJ2-5, with 9 nucleotides matching TRBD2. The trim removed 7 bases at V and 5 bases at J, leaving 5 bases unmatched. The CDR3 totals 13 residues. Germline V gene data show CDR1 as MNHEY and CDR2 as SVGAGI. The CDR3 sequence is CASNPAGGETQYF. CDR3 in DNA: TGTGCCAGCAACCCGGCGGGGGGGGAGACCCAGTACTTC.

This clone has a count of ten or more. The J gene is TRBJ2-3, the V gene TRBV3-1 (or the pseudogene TRBV3-2), with 10 nucleotides matching TRBD1. Per the germline V gene, CDR1 is LGHDT and CDR2 is YNNKEL (reference sequence). The CDR3 sequence is 17 residues long. J gave up 4 bases and V 0 bases, and 7 bases lay outside the gene matches. The CDR3: CASSQEGQGIIPDTQYF. CDR3 in DNA: TGTGCCAGCAGCCAAGAGGGACAGGGGATAATCCCAGATACGCAGTATTTT.

In nucleotides, the CDR3 is TGTGCCAGCAGTGATCACGGTACGCAGTATTTT. Its protein product is CASSDHGTQYF. The rearrangement links TRBV2 to TRBJ2-3; no firm D call. The CDR3 is 11 residues long. V dropped 3 bases and J dropped 8 bases, with 6 bases sitting between them. Germline loops: CDR1 SNHLY, CDR2 FYNNEI.

This chain joins TRBV7-2 and TRBJ2-1; 8 bases are a match to TRBD2. Germline values: CDR1 SGHTA, CDR2 FQGNSA. This CDR3 contains 13 residues. V shed 10 bases, J shed 10 bases, and the junction held 12 bases outside the gene matches. CDR3 sequence: CATARRTSSEQFF. In DNA, the CDR3 is TGTGCCACCGCACGCCGGACTAGCAGCGAGCAGTTCTTC. Full variable domain (missing parts from reference TRBV7-2 and TRBJ2-1): GAGVSQSPSNKVTEKGKDVELRCDPISGHTALYWYRQSLGQGLEFLIYFQGNSAPDKSGLPSDRFSAERTGGSVSTLTIQRTQQEDSAVYLCATARRTSSEQFFGPGTRLTVL.

This clone was seen only a few times. The rearrangement joins TRBV19 to TRBJ2-3, with D perhaps TRBD2 (5 bases). The CDR3 covers 17 residues. The V end was cut by 0 bases, the J end by 0 bases, with 13 bases between. Germline CDR1 is LNHDA and CDR2 is SQIVND (reference sequence). CDR3 sequence (DNA): TGTGCCAGTAGTATAGATTGGGTCCGGACTAGCACAGATACGCAGTATTTT. It specifies CASSIDWVRTSTDTQYF.

This clone was recorded once. The chain combines TRBV5-4 with TRBJ1-6; D perhaps matches TRBD1 (6 bases). V shed 4 bases and J shed 10 bases, with 18 bases lying between them. CDR3 size: 15 residues. CDR1 is SGHNT, CDR2 YYREEE, per germline (reference sequence). CDR3 amino acids: CASSRDRSPQSPLHF. The DNA for the CDR3 is TGTGCCAGCAGCAGAGACAGGTCCCCACAATCACCCCTCCACTTT.

J is TRBJ2-3 and V is TRBV9; D gene unclear. The ends were cut back, 2 bases at V and 0 bases at J, with 13 bases in the middle. The CDR3 length is 16 residues. Germline CDR1 SGDLS, CDR2 YYNGEE. CDR3 coding DNA: TGTGCCAGCAGCGTCCACGACAAATCCAGCACAGATACGCAGTATTTT. Encoded protein: CASSVHDKSSTDTQYF.

The DNA for the CDR3 is TGTGCCAGCTCACCACCGACAGGGGAAGGTCAGCCCCAGCATTTT. This codes for CASSPPTGEGQPQHF. The chain has TRBV18 and TRBJ1-5, with 8 nucleotides matching TRBD1. The CDR3 sequence is 15 residues long. CDR1 KGHSH and CDR2 LQKENI come from the germline V gene. V shed 0 bases and J 6 bases; nucleotides not matched to a gene: 4.

The chain couples TRBV27 to TRBJ1-6; D remains ambiguous. The CDR3 totals 12 residues. Looked up from germline, CDR1 is MNHEY and CDR2 is SMNVEV (reference sequence). Trimming removed 6 bases at V and 15 bases at J, with 15 bases between. The CDR3 spells CASSPDLGGLHF. Here the CDR3 DNA reads TGTGCCAGCAGCCCGGATCTGGGAGGCCTCCACTTT.

The chain combines TRBV15 with TRBJ1-1; D not certain. The germline V and J ends were trimmed by 0 bases and 0 bases, with 5 bases remaining between them. This CDR3 region has 14 residues. Per the germline V gene, CDR1 is LNHNV and CDR2 is YYDKDF (reference sequence). This CDR3 reads CATSRDIMNTEAFF. The CDR3 DNA is TGTGCCACCAGCAGAGATATAATGAACACTGAAGCTTTCTTT. Supplemented by reference TRBV15 and TRBJ1-1, the full variable domain reads DAMVIQNPRYQVTQFGKPVTLSCSQTLNHNVMYWYQQKSSQAPKLLFHYYDKDFNNEADTPDNFQSRRPNTSFCFLDIRSPGLGDTAMYLCATSRDIMNTEAFFGQGTRLTVV.

The V gene is TRBV11-2, the J gene TRBJ1-2, with D maybe TRBD1 (6 bases). This CDR3 contains 15 residues. Germline values: CDR1 SGHAT, CDR2 FQNNGV. The germline V and J ends were trimmed by 4 bases and 4 bases, with 16 bases remaining between them. Here the CDR3 DNA reads TGTGCCAGCAGCTACGCGCTTGGGGACACCTATGGCTACACCTTC. Its translation: CASSYALGDTYGYTF.

The chain is built from TRBV4-3 and TRBJ2-7; TRBD2 agrees at 7 bases. This CDR3 is 15 amino acids long. V was pared by 3 bases and J by 5 bases, with 10 bases of the junction left unmatched. Germline-derived CDR1 and CDR2 are LGHNA and YSLEER. The CDR3 spells CASSQGRGSPDEQYF. The CDR3 DNA sequence: TGCGCCAGCAGCCAGGGACGCGGGAGTCCGGACGAGCAGTACTTC.

This clone is labeled medium-sized (0.01 to 0.1%). V gene TRBV6-4 combines with J gene TRBJ2-1; D remains unclear. This CDR3 comprises 14 residues. The ends were cut back, 0 bases at V and 4 bases at J, with 7 bases in the middle. Germline V gene lookup returns CDR1 MRHNA and CDR2 SNTAGT. CDR3 amino acids: CASSDSDLYNEQFF. The CDR3 DNA sequence: TGTGCCAGCAGTGACTCAGACTTGTACAATGAGCAGTTCTTC.

V usage is TRBV15 and J usage is TRBJ1-3; TRBD1 is a possible D gene (5 bases). Germline V gene data show CDR1 as LNHNV and CDR2 as YYDKDF (reference sequence). The length of the CDR3 is 17 residues. The V and J ends lost 0 bases and 0 bases respectively, with 12 bases between them. Written as DNA, the CDR3 is TGTGCCACCAGCAGAGATCCAGGGTCTTACTCTGGAAACACCATATATTTT. Its translation: CATSRDPGSYSGNTIYF.